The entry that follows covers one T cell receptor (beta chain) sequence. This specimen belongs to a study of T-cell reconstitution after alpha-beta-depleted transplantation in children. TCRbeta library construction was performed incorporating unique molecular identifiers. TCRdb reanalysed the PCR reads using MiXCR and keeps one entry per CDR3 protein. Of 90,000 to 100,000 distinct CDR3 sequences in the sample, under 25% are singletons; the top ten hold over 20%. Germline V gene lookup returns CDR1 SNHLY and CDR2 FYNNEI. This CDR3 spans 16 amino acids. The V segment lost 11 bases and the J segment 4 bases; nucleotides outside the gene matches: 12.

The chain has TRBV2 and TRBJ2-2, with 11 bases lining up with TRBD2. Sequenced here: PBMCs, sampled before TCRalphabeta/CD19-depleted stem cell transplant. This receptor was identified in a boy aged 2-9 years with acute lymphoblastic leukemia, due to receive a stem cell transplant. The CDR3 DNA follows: TGTGCCTGCCAGACTACTAGCGGGAGAAGCACCGGGGAGCTGTTTTTT. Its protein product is CACQTTSGRSTGELFF.